These 16 T cell receptor beta chains share one sample of origin, sequenced in a study of blood T cell repertoires in COVID-19. The assay was immunoSEQ multiplex PCR, and TCRdb's table has in-frame clones only and misses some. The profile covers 140,000 to 150,000 clones, with approximately 87% appearing a single time and 8% to 9% taken by the ten largest. The sample taken for sequencing was peripheral blood. Every receptor here comes from a woman between 50 and 59 years old with active or convalescent COVID-19.

The rearrangement links TRBV30 to TRBJ1-2, with D possibly matching TRBD1 (6 bases). V lost 3 bases to trimming and J lost 6 bases, with 14 bases between them. This CDR3 region has 13 residues. CDR1 GTSNPN and CDR2 SVGIG come from the germline V gene (reference sequence). CDR3 residues: CAWSAGTLDGYTF. CDR3 sequence (DNA): TGTGCCTGGAGCGCCGGGACATTGGATGGCTACACCTTC.

The count of this clone is one. The V and J genes are TRBV4-3 and TRBJ1-1; no definite D call. The germline V gene has CDR1 LGHNA and CDR2 YSLEER. V shed 0 bases and J shed 1 base, with 9 bases lying between them. There are 15 residues in the CDR3. The CDR3 loop is CASSQDYGGNTEAFF. The CDR3 DNA reads TGCGCCAGCAGCCAAGATTACGGTGGGAACACTGAAGCTTTCTTT.

The chain uses TRBV19 and TRBJ2-2; 9 nucleotides match TRBD1. Germline V gene sequence: CDR1 LNHDA, CDR2 SQIVND (reference sequence). With 11 bases clipped from V and 5 bases from J, the junction kept 9 bases outside the gene matches. This CDR3 region has 14 residues. The CDR3 reads CAGRGTGRTGELFF. CDR3 sequence (DNA): TGTGCCGGAAGGGGGACAGGGCGAACCGGGGAGCTGTTTTTT.

The rearrangement joins TRBV12-5 to TRBJ2-1; 12 bases are shared with TRBD2. The length of the CDR3 is 17 residues. Trimming cost V 7 bases and J 2 bases; bases outside gene matches: 9. Germline V lookup: CDR1 LGHNT, CDR2 FRNRAP. DNA of the CDR3: TGTGCTAGTGCCCCCGAGCGGACTAGCGGGGCCTACAATGAGCAGTTCTTC. Residues: CASAPERTSGAYNEQFF. Using reference TRBV12-5 and TRBJ2-1 for the parts outside the CDR3, the full variable domain is DARVTQTPRHKVTEMGQEVTMRCQPILGHNTVFWYRQTMMQGLELLAYFRNRAPLDDSGMPKDRFSAEMPDATLATLKIQPSEPRDSAVYFCASAPERTSGAYNEQFFGPGTRLTVL.

The V gene is TRBV7-9, the J gene TRBJ1-2, with 11 nucleotides matching TRBD1. V shed 3 bases and J 3 bases; nucleotides not matched to a gene: 6. The germline gives CDR1 SEHNR, CDR2 FQNEAQ (reference sequence). This CDR3 spans 16 amino acids. Here the CDR3 reads CASSFALDRGHYGYTF. Here the CDR3 DNA reads TGTGCCAGCAGCTTCGCTTTGGACAGGGGGCACTATGGCTACACCTTC.

The CDR3 loop is CASSFVMTANYGYTF. CDR3 bases: TGTGCCAGCAGCTTCGTAATGACAGCGAACTATGGCTACACCTTC. The J gene is TRBJ1-2, the V gene TRBV5-4, with a weak D call TRBD1 (5 bases). Germline V lookup: CDR1 SGHNT, CDR2 YYREEE (reference sequence). Between the trimmed V and J ends, which lost 2 bases and 2 bases, there was a span of 13 bases. This CDR3 comprises 15 residues.

In its sample, this clone was seen once. V is TRBV30 and J is TRBJ1-4; 10 bases agree with TRBD1. CDR3 size: 15 residues. Germline CDR1 GTSNPN, CDR2 SVGIG (reference sequence). The V gene end was trimmed by 5 bases and the J gene end by 4 bases; junction bases not matched to a gene: 7. The CDR3 nucleotides are TGTGCCTGGGGTGAAGGACAGGGGGGTAATGAAAAACTGTTTTTT. Protein: CAWGEGQGGNEKLFF.

As for this clone: Other DNA sequences in the same sample also yield this CDR3. This sequence joins TRBV18 and TRBJ1-2; weak D call: TRBD1 (5 bases). V was trimmed by 3 bases and J by 1 base, leaving 12 bases between them. Germline V gives CDR1 KGHSH, CDR2 LQKENI. The CDR3 sequence is 15 residues long. The CDR3 loop is CASSPGTGVNYGYTF. The CDR3, as DNA: TGTGCCAGCTCACCTGGGACGGGGGTTAACTATGGCTACACCTTC.

This chain links TRBV24-1 with TRBJ2-1, with 8 bases aligning to TRBD1. J lost 7 bases, V lost 4 bases, and 11 bases had no gene match. The germline V gene encodes CDR1 KGHDR and CDR2 SFDVKD. The CDR3 contains 16 residues. The CDR3, as DNA: TGTGCCACCAGTGACTCGACAGGGGCTTTATTGAATGAGCAGTTCTTC. It is translated as CATSDSTGALLNEQFF.

This chain uses TRBV7-8 with TRBJ1-1; unclear D gene. Trimming left V 1 base short and J 3 bases short, with 9 bases between. The CDR3 contains 14 residues. Germline CDR1 reads SGHVS; CDR2 reads FQNEAQ. The CDR3 protein is CASSLDVSYTEAFF. The CDR3 DNA sequence: TGTGCCAGCAGCTTAGACGTCAGTTACACTGAAGCTTTCTTT.

This chain uses TRBV9 with TRBJ1-6, with TRBD1 matching 8 bases. CDR3 length equals 15 residues. Losses at the gene ends were 5 bases for V and 6 bases for J; bases not matched to a gene: 7. Germline-derived CDR1 and CDR2 are SGDLS and YYNGEE. The CDR3 is CASRATGELNSPLHF. The CDR3 DNA reads as TGTGCCAGCAGAGCGACAGGGGAACTTAATTCACCCCTCCACTTT.

J is TRBJ1-4 and V is TRBV4-2, with D uncertain. CDR1 is LGHNA and CDR2 is YNFKEQ in the germline V gene. The V end was cut by 6 bases, the J end by 3 bases, with 14 bases between. The CDR3 covers 15 residues. The CDR3 bases are TGTGCCAGCAGAGAGAAGACTTACGCTAATGAAAAACTGTTTTTT. Translation: CASREKTYANEKLFF.

The rearrangement uses TRBV2 and TRBJ2-1; 9 bases match TRBD2. The J segment lost 7 bases and the V segment lost 4 bases, leaving 8 bases of the junction unmatched. CDR3 size: 15 residues. Germline CDR1 reads SNHLY; CDR2 reads FYNNEI. CDR3 sequence (DNA): TGTGCCAGCAGTGGGAATAGCGGGGGTTTGAATGAGCAGTTCTTC. Translating gives CASSGNSGGLNEQFF.

The chain combines TRBV19 with TRBJ2-7; TRBD2 aligns across 8 bases. CDR1 LNHDA and CDR2 SQIVND come from the germline V gene (reference sequence). The J segment lost 0 bases and the V segment lost 7 bases, leaving 5 bases of the junction unmatched. This CDR3 contains 14 residues. CDR3 in amino acids: CASTRSGSSYEQYF. The CDR3 DNA is TGTGCCAGTACCCGAAGCGGGAGCTCCTACGAGCAGTACTTC.

The gene calls are TRBV5-8 and TRBJ2-1; TRBD1 aligns across 9 bases. CDR3 length equals 16 residues. CDR1 is SGHTS, CDR2 YDEGEE, per germline. J was trimmed by 10 bases and V by 4 bases; bases with no gene match: 15. In DNA, the CDR3 is TGTGCCAGCAGCGTAAAGGGACAGGGCGCGGTACGGGAGCAGTTCTTC. Its protein product is CASSVKGQGAVREQFF.

The chain employs TRBV28 and TRBJ2-3; TRBD2 agrees at 8 bases. The V segment lost 4 bases and the J segment 1 base; nucleotides outside the gene matches: 10. The CDR3 spans 17 residues. In germline, CDR1 is MDHEN, CDR2 SYDVKM. The chain's CDR3 is CASSSPVGAGGTDTQYF. In DNA form, the CDR3 reads TGTGCCAGCAGTTCCCCCGTTGGAGCGGGAGGCACAGATACGCAGTATTTT.